The 30 T cell receptor beta chains below were found in one sample sequenced in a study of cytomegalovirus exposure and HLA in healthy donors. 60 Vbeta and 13 Jbeta primers were used in PCR. This table comes from immunoSEQ multiplex PCR, and its TCRdb copy is limited to in-frame clones, with some not included. The sample records over 150,000 clones, 60% to 80% being singletons. The sequenced sample consisted of PBMCs. The receptor source for this set is a woman younger than 45 in good health and CMV-seronegative.

J is TRBJ2-7 and V is TRBV18; a weak D match, TRBD1 (6 bases). V lost 3 bases and J 2 bases, leaving 14 bases between the germline ends. CDR1 KGHSH and CDR2 LQKENI come from the germline V gene. CDR3 size: 15 residues. In DNA, the CDR3 is TGTGCCAGCTCACCGGCTGGGGGACAAGCCTACGAGCAGTACTTC. Encoded protein: CASSPAGGQAYEQYF.

V usage is TRBV7-7 and J usage is TRBJ2-2, with TRBD1 matching 8 bases. After removal of 5 bases from V and 8 bases from J, the junction contained 13 bases not matched to a gene. CDR3 length: 16 residues. The germline V gene encodes CDR1 SSHAT and CDR2 FNYEAQ (reference sequence). CDR3 loop: CASSRPGQGALGELFF. CDR3 in DNA: TGTGCCAGCAGCCGGCCAGGGCAGGGGGCATTGGGGGAGCTGTTTTTT.

The chain couples TRBV4-1 to TRBJ2-7, with 7 bases matching TRBD2. The CDR3 has 20 amino acids. V shed 1 base, J shed 1 base, and the junction held 19 bases outside the gene matches. Germline V lookup: CDR1 MGHRA, CDR2 YSYEKL. CDR3 sequence: CASSQVTAGSTVAKSYEQYF. As DNA, the CDR3 is TGCGCCAGCAGCCAAGTAACAGCGGGATCCACCGTGGCGAAATCCTACGAGCAGTACTTC.

J is TRBJ2-5 and V is TRBV7-2; D gene unclear. The J call may be incorrect, as the DNA end agrees better with TRBJ2-7. CDR1 is SGHTA and CDR2 is FQGNSA in the germline V gene. The CDR3 has 11 amino acids. In nucleotides, the CDR3 is TGTGCCAGCAGCTTATATTACGAGCAGTACTTC. It encodes CASSLYYEQYF.

The CDR3 DNA is TGTGCCAGTAGTATGAGGGAGCGCGGCGAGCAGTACTTC. This gives the protein CASSMRERGEQYF. V and J are TRBV19 and TRBJ2-7; possibly TRBD2 for D (5 bases). Per the germline V gene, CDR1 is LNHDA and CDR2 is SQIVND (reference sequence). V shed 3 bases and J shed 6 bases, with 12 bases lying between them. The CDR3 contains 13 residues.

The CDR3 DNA reads as TGCGCCAGCAGCCAAGTGCAGGAGGGCAATCAGCCCCAGCATTTT. As protein: CASSQVQEGNQPQHF. The chain uses TRBV4-1 and TRBJ1-5; D ambiguous. This CDR3 region has 15 residues. The V end lost 1 base, the J end lost 2 bases, and 9 bases lay between the germline ends. CDR1 and CDR2 (germline): MGHRA, YSYEKL.

The V call is TRBV18, the J call TRBJ2-7; 10 nucleotides line up with TRBD1. The germline CDR1 and CDR2 sequences are KGHSH and LQKENI. V lost 3 bases, J lost 5 bases, and 4 bases stayed unmatched. The CDR3 is 14 residues long. CDR3 loop: CASSPSTGGHEQYF. Written as DNA, the CDR3 is TGTGCCAGCTCACCCTCGACAGGGGGCCACGAGCAGTACTTC.

The V and J genes are TRBV7-3 and TRBJ2-3; 8 bases align to TRBD2. Germline CDR1 reads SGHTA; CDR2 reads FQGTGA. Germline trimming cut 6 bases from V and 2 bases from J; bases unmatched to any gene: 10. The CDR3 extends over 16 amino acids. CDR3 DNA sequence: TGTGCCAGCAGGTCTCCAAAGCGGGGGAACACAGATACGCAGTATTTT. Translating gives CASRSPKRGNTDTQYF.

This clone has just a few counts. V gene TRBV7-9 combines with J gene TRBJ2-5; TRBD1 aligns across 7 bases. The tail of the sequence fits TRBJ2-7 better, so the J call may be wrong. CDR1 and CDR2 from the germline V gene are SEHNR and FQNEAQ (reference sequence). The CDR3 totals 18 residues. CDR3 region: CASSASPRTGRGVYEQYF. The CDR3 bases are TGTGCCAGCAGCGCCTCCCCCAGGACAGGTAGGGGAGTCTACGAGCAGTACTTC.

In this sample, this clone turned up a few times. The chain uses TRBV5-1 and TRBJ2-1; 13 positions match TRBD2. V dropped 6 bases and J dropped 6; count of bases not matched to a gene: 15. Germline loops: CDR1 SGHRS, CDR2 YFSETQ. The CDR3 is made up of 18 amino acids. Written as DNA, the CDR3 is TGCGCCAGCATTCGTATTTCCTCGGGGACTAGCGGGGCCAATGAGCAGTTCTTC. It specifies CASIRISSGTSGANEQFF.

This clone was observed a single time. The J gene is TRBJ2-3, the V gene TRBV29-1; the match to TRBD2 covers 11 bases. CDR3 length: 15 residues. CDR1 SQVTM and CDR2 ANQGSEA come from the germline V gene. V lost 2 bases to trimming and J lost 2 bases; unmatched junction nucleotides: 3. The CDR3 coding sequence is TGCAGCGTTGAATTACTAGCGGGAGCCACAGATACGCAGTATTTT. Its translation: CSVELLAGATDTQYF.

This clone was counted a few times. CDR3 sequence reads: CASSEAGTGGAFF. The CDR3 region has the DNA TGTGCCAGCAGTGAAGCCGGGACAGGGGGAGCTTTCTTT. The genes are TRBV6-1 and TRBJ1-1, with TRBD1 identical over 11 bases. The CDR3 extends over 13 amino acids. Germline V gives CDR1 MNHNS, CDR2 SASEGT. V shed 0 bases and J 10 bases; nucleotides not matched to a gene: 1.

The V call is TRBV19, the J call TRBJ1-1; 7 nucleotides match TRBD1. J gave up 4 bases and V 5 bases, and 10 bases lay outside the gene matches. The CDR3 has 15 residues. The V gene's germline CDR1 is LNHDA and CDR2 SQIVND (reference sequence). CDR3 DNA sequence: TGTGCCAGTAGTCCCACGGACAGGAAACTCACTGAAGCTTTCTTT. This translates into CASSPTDRKLTEAFF.

This clone was seen a single time. This rearrangement joins TRBV5-1 to TRBJ2-2, with 9 bases identical to TRBD1. The CDR3 length is 15 residues. V lost 4 bases to trimming and J lost 1 base; unmatched junction nucleotides: 2. Germline CDR1 and CDR2: SGHRS and YFSETQ. CDR3 nucleotides: TGCGCCAGCAGCGGGACAGGGTGGAACACCGGGGAGCTGTTTTTT. Translated: CASSGTGWNTGELFF. Full variable domain (remainder filled in from reference TRBV5-1 and TRBJ2-2): KAGVTQTPRYLIKTRGQQVTLSCSPISGHRSVSWYQQTPGQGLQFLFEYFSETQRNKGNFPGRFSGRQFSNSRSEMNVSTLELGDSALYLCASSGTGWNTGELFFGEGSRLTVL.

The gene calls are TRBV11-2 and TRBJ1-1; D is unresolved. Germline V gives CDR1 SGHAT, CDR2 FQNNGV. This CDR3 is built from 11 residues. The V end was cut by 5 bases, the J end by 4 bases, with 5 bases between. CDR3 bases: TGTGCCAGCAGCCCGTCCACTGAAGCTTTCTTT. It is translated as CASSPSTEAFF.

This rearrangement joins TRBV5-1 to TRBJ2-7, with TRBD1 matching 7 bases. Germline loops: CDR1 SGHRS, CDR2 YFSETQ. V dropped 4 bases and J dropped 0; count of bases not matched to a gene: 7. The CDR3 consists of 15 residues. The CDR3 loop is CASSSTGTVSYEQYF. DNA for the CDR3: TGCGCCAGCAGCAGTACCGGGACAGTCTCCTACGAGCAGTACTTC.

The table lists this clone with a few counts. V gene TRBV11-2 combines with J gene TRBJ2-1, with 13 positions matching TRBD2. The V gene's germline CDR1 is SGHAT and CDR2 FQNNGV. CDR3 length equals 19 residues. With 4 bases clipped from V and 2 bases from J, the junction kept 11 bases outside the gene matches. This CDR3 reads CASSSHTRTSGGTYNEQFF. In DNA form, the CDR3 reads TGTGCCAGCAGCTCTCATACGAGGACTAGCGGGGGAACCTACAATGAGCAGTTCTTC.

The rearrangement joins TRBV29-1 to TRBJ2-2, with 12 bases matching TRBD2. V shed 2 bases and J 0 bases; nucleotides not matched to a gene: 1. Germline CDR1 SQVTM, CDR2 ANQGSEA. There are 16 residues in the CDR3. The CDR3 DNA reads TGCAGCGTTGAAACTAGCGGGAGGACGAACACCGGGGAGCTGTTTTTT. Translation: CSVETSGRTNTGELFF.

Note on this clone: Other DNA sequences in this specimen translate into the identical CDR3. The V call is TRBV6-5, the J call TRBJ1-6; 9 bases align to TRBD1. V lost 2 bases and J lost 7; bases outside the gene matches: 3. The CDR3 loop spans 15 amino acids. CDR1 and CDR2 (germline): MNHEY, SVGAGI. The CDR3 sequence is CASSYTGTGNSPLHF. CDR3 sequence (DNA): TGTGCCAGCAGTTACACCGGGACAGGGAATTCACCCCTCCACTTT.

This clone was picked up one time. The DNA for the CDR3 is TGCGCCAGCAGCTTGGTTGGCTGGACAGATACGCAGTATTTT. Residues: CASSLVGWTDTQYF. This rearrangement joins TRBV5-1 to TRBJ2-3; D is undetermined. V dropped 0 bases and J dropped 3 bases, with 8 bases sitting between them. This CDR3 is built from 14 residues. Germline V CDR1 and CDR2: SGHRS, YFSETQ.

The chain uses TRBV7-9 and TRBJ2-1; TRBD1 matches 7 bases. Germline CDR1 reads SEHNR; CDR2 reads FQNEAQ (reference sequence). The ends lost 3 bases at V and 10 bases at J; junction bases unmatched: 12. The CDR3 loop spans 15 amino acids. The CDR3 region has the DNA TGTGCCAGCAGCTTCCCCGGGACAGAGCGCTGGGAGCAGTTCTTC. It translates to CASSFPGTERWEQFF.

This clone has just one count. A junction end diverges from the germline sequence, so it may reflect a read error. This CDR3 reads CASSPDRERNYGYPF. CDR3 nucleotides: TGTGCCAGCAGCCCCGACAGGGAGAGGAACTATGGCTACCCCTTC. This sequence joins TRBV7-8 and TRBJ1-2, with 7 bases lining up with TRBD1. Germline loops: CDR1 SGHVS, CDR2 FQNEAQ. CDR3 length: 15 residues. The full variable domain, completed using reference TRBV7-8 and TRBJ1-2, is GAGVSQSPRYKVAKRGQDVALRCDPISGHVSLFWYQQALGQGPEFLTYFQNEAQLDKSGLPSDRFFAERPEGSVSTLKIQRTQQEDSAVYLCASSPDRERNYGYPFGSGTRLTVV.

The rearrangement links TRBV7-9 to TRBJ2-6; D unresolved. CDR1 and CDR2 from the germline V gene are SEHNR and FQNEAQ (reference sequence). Deletions cut 6 bases from V and 2 bases from J, with 5 bases between. The length of the CDR3 is 13 residues. CDR3 in DNA: TGTGCCAGCAGGTGGCCTGGGGCCAACGTCCTGACTTTC. Translating it yields CASRWPGANVLTF.

In DNA, the CDR3 is TGTGCCAGCAGCTCCTACAGGGTTGACACTGAAGCTTTCTTT. Protein: CASSSYRVDTEAFF. This chain joins TRBV7-3 and TRBJ1-1, with a weak D call TRBD1 (6 bases). The length of the CDR3 is 14 residues. V was shortened by 4 bases and J by 3 bases, with 12 bases between the two germline ends. Germline CDR1 and CDR2: SGHTA and FQGTGA. The variable domain in full, completed from reference TRBV7-3 and TRBJ1-1, reads GAGVSQTPSNKVTEKGKYVELRCDPISGHTALYWYRQSLGQGPEFLIYFQGTGAADDSGLPNDRFFAVRPEGSVSTLKIQRTERGDSAVYLCASSSYRVDTEAFFGQGTRLTVV.

The chain joins TRBV6-6 to TRBJ1-1; D ambiguous. V lost 2 bases and J lost 11, with 12 bases in between. This CDR3 region has 12 residues. Germline V gives CDR1 MNHNY, CDR2 SVGAGI (reference sequence). The CDR3: CASSYRGQGAFF. CDR3 DNA: TGTGCCAGCAGTTACCGCGGGCAAGGGGCTTTCTTT.

This rearrangement joins TRBV7-9 to TRBJ1-4, with TRBD1 identical over 9 bases. The CDR3 contains 17 residues. Germline CDR1 is SEHNR and CDR2 is FQNEAQ (reference sequence). With 4 bases clipped from V and 9 bases from J, the junction kept 15 bases outside the gene matches. CDR3 amino acids: CASSSDAGTGSRQKLFF. The CDR3 DNA reads TGTGCCAGCAGCTCAGACGCAGGGACAGGGAGTAGGCAAAAACTGTTTTTT.

The CDR3 DNA sequence: TGTGCCTGGAGTGTAATCAAAAACTATGGCTACACCTTC. It encodes CAWSVIKNYGYTF. This chain links TRBV30 with TRBJ1-2; no firm D call. The CDR3 is 13 amino acids. Trimming stripped 0 bases from V and 2 bases from J, with 7 bases between. CDR1 and CDR2 (germline): GTSNPN, SVGIG (reference sequence).

This chain joins TRBV21-1 and TRBJ2-2; the table's D call TRBD1 went unverified against the DNA. TRBV21-1 is listed as a pseudogene. The CDR3 has 15 amino acids. In DNA form, the CDR3 reads TGTGCCAGCCGATCCGGGACAGGGGGTACTGGGGAGCTGTTTTTT. Translated, it gives CASRSGTGGTGELFF.

This clone was counted a single time. The chain joins TRBV5-1 to TRBJ2-7, with 11 bases fitting TRBD2. The CDR3 totals 15 residues. Germline CDR1 and CDR2: SGHRS and YFSETQ. With 1 base clipped from V and 3 bases from J, the junction kept 3 bases outside the gene matches. The CDR3: CASSLTSGGGYEQYF. The CDR3, as DNA: TGCGCCAGCAGCTTGACTAGCGGGGGAGGCTACGAGCAGTACTTC.

This clone turned up a few times. The chain links TRBV7-2 to TRBJ1-1, with 7 bases lining up with TRBD1. The CDR3 is 14 amino acids. The junction had 7 bases not matched to a gene; V was cut back by 7 bases and J by 2 bases. Germline V lookup: CDR1 SGHTA, CDR2 FQGNSA. This CDR3 reads CASTSRQGNTEAFF. Here the CDR3 DNA reads TGTGCCAGCACCTCCCGACAGGGCAACACTGAAGCTTTCTTT.